The present T cell receptor (beta chain) was sequenced within a study of blood T cell repertoires in COVID-19. Whole-study context: Some COVID-19 samples were acute and others convalescent; all came from the United States, Italy and Spain. T cells, B-cell-depleted T cells, or PBMCs provided the cDNA or gDNA that served as material.

Per the original data handling: Using reference gene primer amplification, nucleated cell counts were estimated. Profiled with immunoSEQ multiplex PCR; TCRdb holds only in-frame clones, not every one. That table supplies the V and J calls and clone size; D and trimming were determined from the DNA. The sample holds about 170,000 clones; approximately 83% are singletons and the top ten take about 2%. The CDR3 loop spans 16 amino acids. V was cut by 5 bases and J by 6 bases, with 23 bases left in between. Germline V gives CDR1 LGHNA, CDR2 YSLEER. The clonotype was recovered from a woman of 80 years or more with acute or convalescent COVID-19. This chain uses TRBV4-3 with TRBJ2-7, with D maybe TRBD1 (5 bases). Sequencing was performed on peripheral blood. CDR3 sequence (DNA): TGCGCCAGCAGCGTTTCCCACACCCAGGGAACCCGCGAGCAGTACTTC. Amino acids: CASSVSHTQGTREQYF.